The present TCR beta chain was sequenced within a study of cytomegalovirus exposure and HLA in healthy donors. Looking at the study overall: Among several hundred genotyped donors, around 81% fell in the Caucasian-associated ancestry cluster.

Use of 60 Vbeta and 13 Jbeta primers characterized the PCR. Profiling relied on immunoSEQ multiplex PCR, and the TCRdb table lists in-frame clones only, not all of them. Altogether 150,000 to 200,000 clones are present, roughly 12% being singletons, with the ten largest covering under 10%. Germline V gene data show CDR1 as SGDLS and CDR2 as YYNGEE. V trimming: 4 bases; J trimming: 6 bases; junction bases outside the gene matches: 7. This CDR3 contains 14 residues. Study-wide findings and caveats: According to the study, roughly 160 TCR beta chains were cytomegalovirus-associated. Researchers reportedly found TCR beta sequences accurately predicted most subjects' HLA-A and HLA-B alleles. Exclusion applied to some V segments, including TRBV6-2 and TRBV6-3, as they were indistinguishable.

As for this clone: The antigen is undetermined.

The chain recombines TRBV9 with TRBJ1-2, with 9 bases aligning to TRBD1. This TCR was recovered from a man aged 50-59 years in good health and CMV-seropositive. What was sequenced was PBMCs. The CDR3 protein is CASSPRDRVNGYTF. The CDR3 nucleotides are TGTGCCAGCAGCCCCCGGGACAGGGTAAATGGCTACACCTTC.